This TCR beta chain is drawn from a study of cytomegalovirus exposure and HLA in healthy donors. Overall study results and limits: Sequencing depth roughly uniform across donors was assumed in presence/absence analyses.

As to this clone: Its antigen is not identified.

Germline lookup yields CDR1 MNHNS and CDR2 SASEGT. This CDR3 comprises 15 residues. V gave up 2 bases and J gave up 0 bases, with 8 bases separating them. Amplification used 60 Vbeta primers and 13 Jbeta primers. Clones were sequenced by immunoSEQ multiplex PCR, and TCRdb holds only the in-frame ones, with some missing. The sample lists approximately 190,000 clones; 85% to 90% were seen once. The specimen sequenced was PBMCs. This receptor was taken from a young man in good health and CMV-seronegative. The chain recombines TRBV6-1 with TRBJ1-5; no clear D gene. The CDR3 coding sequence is TGTGCCAGCAGTGAATTCGGGGTTAGCAATCAGCCCCAGCATTTT. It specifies CASSEFGVSNQPQHF.